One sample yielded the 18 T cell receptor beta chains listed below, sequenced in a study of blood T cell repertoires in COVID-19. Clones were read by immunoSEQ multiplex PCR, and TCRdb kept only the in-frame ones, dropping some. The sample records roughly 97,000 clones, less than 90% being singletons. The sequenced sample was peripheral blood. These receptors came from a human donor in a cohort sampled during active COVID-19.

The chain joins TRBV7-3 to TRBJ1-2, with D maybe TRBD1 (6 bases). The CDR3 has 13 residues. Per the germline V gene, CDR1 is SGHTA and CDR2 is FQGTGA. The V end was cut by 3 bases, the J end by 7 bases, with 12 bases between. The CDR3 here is CASSFSQGSGYTF. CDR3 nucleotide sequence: TGTGCCAGCAGCTTTAGTCAGGGGAGTGGCTACACCTTC.

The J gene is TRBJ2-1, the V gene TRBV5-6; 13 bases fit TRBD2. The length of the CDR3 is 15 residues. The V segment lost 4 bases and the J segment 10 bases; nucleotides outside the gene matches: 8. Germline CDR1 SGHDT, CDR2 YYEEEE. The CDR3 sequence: CASSTGLAGIKEQFF. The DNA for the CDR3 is TGTGCCAGCAGCACGGGACTAGCGGGAATAAAGGAGCAGTTCTTC. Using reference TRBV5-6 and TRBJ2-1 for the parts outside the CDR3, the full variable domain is DAGVTQSPTHLIKTRGQQVTLRCSPKSGHDTVSWYQQALGQGPQFIFQYYEEEERQRGNFPDRFSGHQFPNYSSELNVNALLLGDSALYLCASSTGLAGIKEQFFGPGTRLTVL.

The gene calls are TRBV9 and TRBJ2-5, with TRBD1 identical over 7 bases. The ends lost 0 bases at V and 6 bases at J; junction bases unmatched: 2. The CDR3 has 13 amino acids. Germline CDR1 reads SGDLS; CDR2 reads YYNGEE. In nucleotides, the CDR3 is TGTGCCAGCAGCGTAGAGGGGGCACAGACCCAGTACTTC. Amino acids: CASSVEGAQTQYF.

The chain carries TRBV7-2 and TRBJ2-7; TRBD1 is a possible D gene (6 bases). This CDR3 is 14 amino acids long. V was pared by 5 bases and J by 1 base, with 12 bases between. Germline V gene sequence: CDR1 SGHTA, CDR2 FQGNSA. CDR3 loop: CASSRRQESYEQYF. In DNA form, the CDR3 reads TGTGCCAGCAGCCGCCGACAGGAATCCTACGAGCAGTACTTC.

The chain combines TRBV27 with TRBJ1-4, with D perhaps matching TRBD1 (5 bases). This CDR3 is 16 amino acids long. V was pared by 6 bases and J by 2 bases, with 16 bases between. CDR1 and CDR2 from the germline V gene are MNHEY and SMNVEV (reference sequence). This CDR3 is CASSHNPTVTNEKLFF. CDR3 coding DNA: TGTGCCAGCAGCCACAACCCGACAGTTACTAATGAAAAACTGTTTTTT.

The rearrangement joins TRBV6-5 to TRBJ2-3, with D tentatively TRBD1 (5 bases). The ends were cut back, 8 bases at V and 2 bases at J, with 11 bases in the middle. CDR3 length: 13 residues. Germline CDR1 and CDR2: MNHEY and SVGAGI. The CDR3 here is CASGALTTDTQYF. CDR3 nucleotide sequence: TGTGCCAGCGGGGCTCTGACCACAGATACGCAGTATTTT.

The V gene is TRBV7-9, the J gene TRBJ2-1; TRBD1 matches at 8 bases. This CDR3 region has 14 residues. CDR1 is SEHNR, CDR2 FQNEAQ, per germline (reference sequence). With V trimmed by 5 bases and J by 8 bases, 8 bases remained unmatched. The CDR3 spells CASSRGQGRDEQFF. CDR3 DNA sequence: TGTGCCAGCAGCAGAGGACAGGGCAGGGATGAGCAGTTCTTC.

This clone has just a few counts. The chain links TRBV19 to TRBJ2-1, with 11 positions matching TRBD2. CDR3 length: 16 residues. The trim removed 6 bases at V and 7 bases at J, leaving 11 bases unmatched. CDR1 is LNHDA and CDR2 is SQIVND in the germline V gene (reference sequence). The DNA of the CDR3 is TGTGCCAGTAGGAATAGCGGGGGGGATCGTAGGAATGAGCAGTTCTTC. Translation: CASRNSGGDRRNEQFF. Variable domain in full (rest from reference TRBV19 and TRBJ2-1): DGGITQSPKYLFRKEGQNVTLSCEQNLNHDAMYWYRQDPGQGLRLIYYSQIVNDFQKGDIAEGYSVSREKKESFPLTVTSAQKNPTAFYLCASRNSGGDRRNEQFFGPGTRLTVL.

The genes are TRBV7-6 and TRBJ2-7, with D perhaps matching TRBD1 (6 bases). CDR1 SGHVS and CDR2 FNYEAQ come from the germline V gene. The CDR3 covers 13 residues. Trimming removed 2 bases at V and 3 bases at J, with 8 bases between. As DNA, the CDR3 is TGTGCCAGCAGCTTAAACAGGGACTACGAGCAGTACTTC. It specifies CASSLNRDYEQYF.

In DNA form, the CDR3 reads TGTGCCAGCAGCTTTTTGTCGGGGGTGGGAGAGACCCAGTACTTC. Residues: CASSFLSGVGETQYF. The V call is TRBV11-2, the J call TRBJ2-5; a weak D match, TRBD2 (6 bases). This CDR3 has 15 amino acids. Between the trimmed V and J ends, which lost 3 bases and 4 bases, there was a span of 15 bases. The germline V gene has CDR1 SGHAT and CDR2 FQNNGV.

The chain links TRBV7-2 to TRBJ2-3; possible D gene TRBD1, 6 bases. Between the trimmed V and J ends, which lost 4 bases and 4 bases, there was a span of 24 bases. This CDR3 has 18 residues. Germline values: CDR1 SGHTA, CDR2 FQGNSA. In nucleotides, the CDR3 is TGTGCCAGCAGCTCTAGAGCCCAGGGGCGAGGGCCCCCAGATACGCAGTATTTT. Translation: CASSSRAQGRGPPDTQYF.

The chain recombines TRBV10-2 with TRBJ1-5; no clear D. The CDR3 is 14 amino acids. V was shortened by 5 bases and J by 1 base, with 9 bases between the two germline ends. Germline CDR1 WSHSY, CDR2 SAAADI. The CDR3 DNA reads TGCGCCAGCAGTCCATCGGGGAGCAATCAGCCCCAGCATTTT. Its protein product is CASSPSGSNQPQHF.

In nucleotides, the CDR3 is TGTGCCAGCAGTGAAACTGAGGGAATGGGCTCCTACGAGCAGTACTTC. Residues: CASSETEGMGSYEQYF. This rearrangement joins TRBV2 to TRBJ2-7; tentative D call: TRBD2 (5 bases). The CDR3 runs to 16 residues. Deletions cut 2 bases from V and 0 bases from J, with 14 bases between. Looked up from germline, CDR1 is SNHLY and CDR2 is FYNNEI.

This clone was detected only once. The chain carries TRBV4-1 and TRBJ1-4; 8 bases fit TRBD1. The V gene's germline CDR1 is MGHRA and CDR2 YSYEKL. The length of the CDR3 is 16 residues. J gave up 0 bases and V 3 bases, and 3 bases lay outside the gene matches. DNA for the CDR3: TGCGCCAGCAGCCAGGACAGGGTTGCAACTAATGAAAAACTGTTTTTT. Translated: CASSQDRVATNEKLFF.

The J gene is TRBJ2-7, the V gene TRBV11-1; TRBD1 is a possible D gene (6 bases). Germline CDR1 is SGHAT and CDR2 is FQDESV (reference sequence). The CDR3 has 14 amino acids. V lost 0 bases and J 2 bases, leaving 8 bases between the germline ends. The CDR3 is CASSLAGATYEQYF. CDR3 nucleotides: TGTGCCAGCAGCTTAGCGGGGGCCACCTACGAGCAGTACTTC.

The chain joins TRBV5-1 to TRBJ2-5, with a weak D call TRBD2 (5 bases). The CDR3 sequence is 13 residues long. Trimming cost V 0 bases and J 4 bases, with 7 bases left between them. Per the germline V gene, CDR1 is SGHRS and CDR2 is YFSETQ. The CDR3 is CASSLVGGETQYF. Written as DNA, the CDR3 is TGCGCCAGCAGCTTGGTTGGAGGAGAGACCCAGTACTTC. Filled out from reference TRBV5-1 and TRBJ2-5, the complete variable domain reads KAGVTQTPRYLIKTRGQQVTLSCSPISGHRSVSWYQQTPGQGLQFLFEYFSETQRNKGNFPGRFSGRQFSNSRSEMNVSTLELGDSALYLCASSLVGGETQYFGPGTRLLVL.

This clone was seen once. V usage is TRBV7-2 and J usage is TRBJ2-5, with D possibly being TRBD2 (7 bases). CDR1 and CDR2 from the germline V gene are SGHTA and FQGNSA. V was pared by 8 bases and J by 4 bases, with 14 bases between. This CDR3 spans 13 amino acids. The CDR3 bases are TGTGCCAGCCAGGTCGGGGGGCGAGAGACCCAGTACTTC. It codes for CASQVGGRETQYF.

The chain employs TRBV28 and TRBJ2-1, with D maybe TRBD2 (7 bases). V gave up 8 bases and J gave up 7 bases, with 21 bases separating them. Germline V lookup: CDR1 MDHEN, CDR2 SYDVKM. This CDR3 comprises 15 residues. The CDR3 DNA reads TGTGCCAGCGGCCCCTCCGGGGGGCGATGGAATGAGCAGTTCTTC. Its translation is CASGPSGGRWNEQFF.